Shown below are 20 T cell receptor beta chains from a single sample sequenced in a study of PD-1 blockade in classical Hodgkin lymphoma. Produced via immunoSEQ multiplex PCR; TCRdb's table is partial and in-frame only. The sample holds around 96,000 clones; 65% to 85% are singletons and the top ten take 10% to 15%. Every single patient, without exception, relapsed after autologous stem cell transplantation, and brentuximab vedotin exposure varied. The input for sequencing was peripheral blood mononuclear cells (PBMCs), taken at baseline. These receptors all come from a human donor with classical Hodgkin lymphoma.

The chain employs TRBV7-3 and TRBJ2-2, with 10 bases that match TRBD2. Trimming cost V 2 bases and J 6 bases; bases outside gene matches: 6. This CDR3 is 16 amino acids long. Germline V CDR1 and CDR2: SGHTA, FQGTGA. CDR3 region: CASSLSASGGSGELFF. The DNA for the CDR3 is TGTGCCAGCAGCTTATCAGCTAGCGGGGGCTCCGGGGAGCTGTTTTTT. Filled out from reference TRBV7-3 and TRBJ2-2, the complete variable domain reads GAGVSQTPSNKVTEKGKYVELRCDPISGHTALYWYRQSLGQGPEFLIYFQGTGAADDSGLPNDRFFAVRPEGSVSTLKIQRTERGDSAVYLCASSLSASGGSGELFFGEGSRLTVL.

This chain joins TRBV9 and TRBJ2-2; 11 bases match TRBD2. This CDR3 comprises 17 residues. The V segment lost 7 bases and the J segment 0 bases; nucleotides outside the gene matches: 8. From germline, CDR1 is SGDLS and CDR2 YYNGEE. CDR3 residues: CASGHLAGGANTGELFF. As DNA, the CDR3 is TGTGCCAGCGGACATCTAGCGGGGGGTGCGAACACCGGGGAGCTGTTTTTT.

This chain uses TRBV5-4 with TRBJ2-7; 8 nucleotides line up with TRBD1. The CDR3 covers 13 residues. Germline CDR1 is SGHNT and CDR2 is YYREEE (reference sequence). The V gene end was trimmed by 3 bases and the J gene end by 7 bases; junction bases not matched to a gene: 6. CDR3: CASSYQGAGEQYF. In nucleotides, the CDR3 is TGTGCCAGCAGCTACCAGGGGGCCGGGGAGCAGTACTTC.

V usage is TRBV15 and J usage is TRBJ2-7, with 9 bases lining up with TRBD2. The CDR3 contains 14 residues. Trimming at V came to 3 bases and at J to 4 bases, leaving 4 bases not matched to a gene. CDR1 is LNHNV and CDR2 is YYDKDF in the germline V gene (reference sequence). CDR3 region: CATSRGTSPYEQYF. CDR3 nucleotides: TGTGCCACCAGCAGGGGGACTAGCCCATACGAGCAGTACTTC. Variable domain in full (rest from reference TRBV15 and TRBJ2-7): DAMVIQNPRYQVTQFGKPVTLSCSQTLNHNVMYWYQQKSSQAPKLLFHYYDKDFNNEADTPDNFQSRRPNTSFCFLDIRSPGLGDTAMYLCATSRGTSPYEQYFGPGTRLTVT.

V gene TRBV29-1 combines with J gene TRBJ2-5; D is ambiguous. Germline loops: CDR1 SQVTM, CDR2 ANQGSEA. The CDR3 runs to 12 residues. Trimming took 3 bases from V and 4 from J, leaving 9 bases between them. In DNA, the CDR3 is TGCAGCGTTGATGTGGGGTCAGAGACCCAGTACTTC. It yields the protein CSVDVGSETQYF.

V usage is TRBV6-4 and J usage is TRBJ2-1, with 8 bases matching TRBD2. With V trimmed by 5 bases and J by 4 bases, 4 bases remained unmatched. The CDR3 consists of 14 residues. Germline V gene data show CDR1 as MRHNA and CDR2 as SNTAGT. The CDR3 spells CASSREGAYNEQFF. Here the CDR3 DNA reads TGTGCCAGCAGTCGGGAGGGAGCATACAATGAGCAGTTCTTC.

The chain employs TRBV7-9 and TRBJ1-2; D remains ambiguous. The germline gives CDR1 SEHNR, CDR2 FQNEAQ (reference sequence). V was shortened by 5 bases and J by 2 bases, with 12 bases between the two germline ends. The CDR3 length is 14 residues. The CDR3 here is CASSQPGGNYGYTF. The CDR3 DNA reads as TGTGCCAGCAGCCAGCCGGGTGGGAACTATGGCTACACCTTC.

In its sample, this clone ranks as medium-sized. V usage is TRBV19 and J usage is TRBJ2-2; TRBD2 aligns across 11 bases. V was pared by 5 bases and J by 3 bases, with 5 bases of the junction left unmatched. Germline values: CDR1 LNHDA, CDR2 SQIVND (reference sequence). The CDR3 has 16 residues. The CDR3 nucleotides are TGTGCCAGTAGTGCAAGACTAGCGGGACACACCGGGGAGCTGTTTTTT. This translates into CASSARLAGHTGELFF.

The genes are TRBV15 and TRBJ2-7, with 7 bases aligning to TRBD2. The CDR3 loop spans 14 amino acids. The germline gives CDR1 LNHNV, CDR2 YYDKDF (reference sequence). Unmatched junction bases numbered 1, after V lost 0 bases and J lost 2 bases. This CDR3 is CATSRDLAAYEQYF. CDR3 bases: TGTGCCACCAGCAGAGATCTAGCGGCCTACGAGCAGTACTTC.

This clone was observed a single time. The chain joins TRBV7-9 to TRBJ2-5, with D perhaps TRBD2 (6 bases). V was cut by 2 bases and J by 1 base, with 11 bases left in between. This CDR3 contains 15 residues. In germline, CDR1 is SEHNR, CDR2 FQNEAQ (reference sequence). Written as DNA, the CDR3 is TGTGCCAGCAGCTTACGGGGAGGCAGCCAAGAGACCCAGTACTTC. Amino acid sequence: CASSLRGGSQETQYF. Supplemented by reference TRBV7-9 and TRBJ2-5, the full variable domain reads DTGVSQNPRHKITKRGQNVTFRCDPISEHNRLYWYRQTLGQGPEFLTYFQNEAQLEKSRLLSDRFSAERPKGSFSTLEIQRTEQGDSAMYLCASSLRGGSQETQYFGPGTRLLVL.

CDR3: CASSLLTGGEQFF. The DNA for the CDR3 is TGCGCCAGCAGCTTACTGACCGGGGGTGAGCAGTTCTTC. The chain couples TRBV5-1 to TRBJ2-1; tentative D call: TRBD2 (6 bases). Germline V gene data show CDR1 as SGHRS and CDR2 as YFSETQ. With 2 bases removed from V and 9 bases from J, the gap between germline ends came to 12 bases. CDR3 length: 13 residues.

The chain employs TRBV6-1 and TRBJ1-4; TRBD1 matches 8 bases. From germline, CDR1 is MNHNS and CDR2 SASEGT. The CDR3 is 16 residues long. The J segment lost 7 bases and the V segment lost 2 bases, leaving 9 bases of the junction unmatched. CDR3 in amino acids: CASSETHTGGFEKLFF. The CDR3, as DNA: TGTGCCAGCAGTGAAACCCATACAGGGGGTTTTGAAAAACTGTTTTTT.

The chain has TRBV28 and TRBJ1-6, with D tentatively TRBD1 (5 bases). The CDR3 loop spans 13 amino acids. V was pared by 7 bases and J by 7 bases, with 11 bases between. Germline loops: CDR1 MDHEN, CDR2 SYDVKM. CDR3 nucleotides: TGTGCCAGCAACGGGGGTGGGAATTCACCCCTCCACTTT. Residues: CASNGGGNSPLHF.

This clone was seen more than once but under ten times. V is TRBV6-5 and J is TRBJ1-2; D remains unclear. Deletions cut 7 bases from V and 1 base from J, with 13 bases between. The CDR3 consists of 14 residues. Germline CDR1 and CDR2: MNHEY and SVGAGI. The CDR3 DNA reads as TGTGCCAGCACTTCTCAGGCGAATAACTATGGCTACACCTTC. Translation: CASTSQANNYGYTF.

In its sample, this clone was seen once. This chain connects TRBV5-1 to TRBJ1-2; no firm D call. The CDR3 covers 14 residues. CDR1 is SGHRS, CDR2 YFSETQ, per germline. Trimming left V 0 bases short and J 2 bases short, with 8 bases between. CDR3 in DNA: TGCGCCAGCAGCTTGGAGAGTGTAAACTATGGCTACACCTTC. Translation gives CASSLESVNYGYTF.

The chain couples TRBV2 to TRBJ2-5; D unclear. Germline V gives CDR1 SNHLY, CDR2 FYNNEI. The V gene lost 4 bases and the J gene lost 2 bases, with 8 bases spanning the gap. The CDR3 covers 13 residues. In DNA form, the CDR3 reads TGTGCCAGCAGTGGGGCCCGACAAGAGACCCAGTACTTC. Translating it yields CASSGARQETQYF.

The chain recombines TRBV5-1 with TRBJ2-7; maybe TRBD2 (5 bases). V was shortened by 1 base and J by 7 bases, with 9 bases between the two germline ends. In germline, CDR1 is SGHRS, CDR2 YFSETQ. CDR3 length: 12 amino acids. As DNA, the CDR3 is TGCGCCAGCAGCTTGATGGGCGGGGAGCAGTACTTC. Its translation is CASSLMGGEQYF.

A few counts support this clone. V gene TRBV2 combines with J gene TRBJ1-5; D is unresolved. The V end was cut by 0 bases, the J end by 4 bases, with 7 bases between. This CDR3 has 14 residues. CDR1 is SNHLY and CDR2 is FYNNEI in the germline V gene. The CDR3 coding sequence is TGTGCCAGCAGTGAAGCGCTTCCGAATCAGCCCCAGCATTTT. It specifies CASSEALPNQPQHF.

The rearrangement links TRBV6-4 to TRBJ2-2; weak D call: TRBD2 (5 bases). Trimming removed 3 bases from V and 1 base from J, with 6 bases in between. Germline lookup yields CDR1 MRHNA and CDR2 SNTAGT. The CDR3 covers 14 residues. The CDR3 DNA reads TGTGCCAGCAGTGAGGACTGGAACACCGGGGAGCTGTTTTTT. It codes for CASSEDWNTGELFF.

The V gene is TRBV5-6, the J gene TRBJ2-7, with D unresolved. V lost 2 bases to trimming and J lost 6 bases, with 9 bases between them. Germline-derived CDR1 and CDR2 are SGHDT and YYEEEE. CDR3 size: 12 residues. This CDR3 is CASSLPVGEQYF. CDR3 coding DNA: TGTGCCAGCAGCTTACCGGTTGGCGAGCAGTACTTC.